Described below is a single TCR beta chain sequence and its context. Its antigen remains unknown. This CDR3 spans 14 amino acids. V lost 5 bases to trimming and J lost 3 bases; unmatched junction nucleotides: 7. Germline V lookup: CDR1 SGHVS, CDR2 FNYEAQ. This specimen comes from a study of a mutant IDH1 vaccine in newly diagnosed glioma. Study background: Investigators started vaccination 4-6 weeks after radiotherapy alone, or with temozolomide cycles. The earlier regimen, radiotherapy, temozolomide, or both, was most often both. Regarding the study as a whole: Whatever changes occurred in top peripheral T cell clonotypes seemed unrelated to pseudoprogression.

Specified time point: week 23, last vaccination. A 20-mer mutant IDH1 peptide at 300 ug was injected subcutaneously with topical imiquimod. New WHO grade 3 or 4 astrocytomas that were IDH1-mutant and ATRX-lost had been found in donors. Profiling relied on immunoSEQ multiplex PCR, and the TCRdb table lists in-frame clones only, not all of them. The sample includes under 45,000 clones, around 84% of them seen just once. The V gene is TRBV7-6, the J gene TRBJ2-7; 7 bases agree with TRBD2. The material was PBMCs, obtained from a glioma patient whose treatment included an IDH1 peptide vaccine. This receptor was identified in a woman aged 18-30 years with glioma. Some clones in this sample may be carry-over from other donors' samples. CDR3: CASSLGGINYEQYF. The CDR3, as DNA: TGTGCCAGCAGCCTGGGGGGGATTAACTACGAGCAGTACTTC.